The clone carrying this T cell receptor beta chain was observed a handful of times. cDNA synthesis used a TRAV/TRBV-specific primer set for both chains. It was with a constant-region primer and a V-primer adapter that TCRs were amplified over roughly 19 PCR cycles. TCRdb re-called the reads with MiXCR, one entry per CDR3 protein. The sample holds approximately 84,000 distinct CDR3 sequences, roughly a sixth seen once. Time point noted: before trial treatment. Eligibility required advanced solid tumors lacking tumor-infiltrating lymphocytes. This sample stems from a study of low-dose radiotherapy and immunotherapy resistance in tumors. About the study: Dosing for Cohort 2 consisted of 1 Gy per fraction every two weeks, reaching a total of 13 Gy over 26 weeks. One day prior to radiation and immunotherapy, intravenous cyclophosphamide at 200 mg/m2 was given, repeated every two weeks.

The V segment lost 4 bases and the J segment 0 bases; nucleotides outside the gene matches: 4. Germline CDR1 reads MNHEY; CDR2 reads SMNVEV (reference sequence). This CDR3 is 15 amino acids long. Sequencing used PBMCs, obtained before treatment. The V and J genes are TRBV27 and TRBJ2-5; 8 bases agree with TRBD2. The source of this sequence is a male donor with prostate cancer. CDR3 nucleotide sequence: TGTGCCAGCAGTTCGGGGGGGCTGTACCAAGAGACCCAGTACTTC. Its translation is CASSSGGLYQETQYF.